This TCR beta chain emerged from a study of chemoradiotherapy in HPV16-positive cancers. Study-level information: Candidate HPV-specific T-cell clones and common TCR motifs came from functional assays in a couple of HPV16-positive patients. Broader study findings: Candidate HPV-specific clones and E7-related TCR motifs grew in tumor during treatment.

This CDR3 is 15 amino acids long. Germline V gene data show CDR1 as SEHNR and CDR2 as FQNEAQ (reference sequence). Sequencing was performed with immunoSEQ multiplex PCR; in TCRdb, only in-frame clones are kept and a portion is missing. Altogether roughly 9,300 clones are present, roughly two thirds being singletons, with the ten largest covering 12% to 15%. There are a few counts of this clone. Its matching antigen is unknown. The junction shows a germline mismatch at one end, possibly a read error. This TCR was sampled from a human donor with HPV-associated anogenital cancer. The specimen was taken from a patient who underwent chemoradiotherapy. The J gene is TRBJ1-6, the V gene TRBV7-9, with 7 bases matching TRBD1. The CDR3 loop is CASSLGTGYTSPLHF. CDR3 DNA: TGTGCCAGCAGCTTAGGGACAGGTTATACTTCACCCCTCCACTTT.